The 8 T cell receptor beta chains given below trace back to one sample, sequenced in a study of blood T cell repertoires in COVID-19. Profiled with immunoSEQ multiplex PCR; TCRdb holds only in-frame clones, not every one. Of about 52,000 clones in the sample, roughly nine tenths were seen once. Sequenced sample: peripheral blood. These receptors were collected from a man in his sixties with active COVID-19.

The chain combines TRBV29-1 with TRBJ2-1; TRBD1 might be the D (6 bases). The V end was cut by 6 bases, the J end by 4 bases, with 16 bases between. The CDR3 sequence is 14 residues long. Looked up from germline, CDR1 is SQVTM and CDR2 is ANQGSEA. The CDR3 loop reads CSVIDSGVYNEQFF. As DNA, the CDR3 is TGCAGCGTGATAGACTCAGGGGTATACAATGAGCAGTTCTTC.

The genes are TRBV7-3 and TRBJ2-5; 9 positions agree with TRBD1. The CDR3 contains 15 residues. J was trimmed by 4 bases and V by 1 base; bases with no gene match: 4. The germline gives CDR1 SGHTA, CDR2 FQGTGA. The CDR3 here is CASSLNTGGGETQYF. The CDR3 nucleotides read TGTGCCAGCAGCTTAAATACAGGGGGCGGAGAGACCCAGTACTTC.

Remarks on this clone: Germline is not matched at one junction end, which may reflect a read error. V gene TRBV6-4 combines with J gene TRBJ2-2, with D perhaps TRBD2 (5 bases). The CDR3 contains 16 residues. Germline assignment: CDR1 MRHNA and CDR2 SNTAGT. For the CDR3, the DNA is TGTGCCAGCAGTGACCCATTATCGTTTGTACACCGGGGAGCTGTTTTT. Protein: CASSDPLSFVHRGAVF.

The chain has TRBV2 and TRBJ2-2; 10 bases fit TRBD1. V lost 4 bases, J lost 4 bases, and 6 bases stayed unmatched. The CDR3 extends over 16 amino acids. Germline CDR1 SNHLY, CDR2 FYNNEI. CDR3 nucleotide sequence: TGTGCCAGCAGTGGGCCTGGGACAGGGGCCACCGGGGAGCTGTTTTTT. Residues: CASSGPGTGATGELFF.

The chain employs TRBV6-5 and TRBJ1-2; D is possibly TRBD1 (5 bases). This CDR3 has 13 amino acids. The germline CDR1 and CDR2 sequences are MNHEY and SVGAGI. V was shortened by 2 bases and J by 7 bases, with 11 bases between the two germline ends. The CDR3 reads CASSYIQDGGYTF. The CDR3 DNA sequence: TGTGCCAGCAGTTACATACAGGATGGTGGCTACACCTTC.

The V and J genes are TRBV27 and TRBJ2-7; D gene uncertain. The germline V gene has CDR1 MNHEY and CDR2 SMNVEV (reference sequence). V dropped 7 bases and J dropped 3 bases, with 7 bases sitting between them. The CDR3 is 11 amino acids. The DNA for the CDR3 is TGTGCCAGCACCCTTATCTACGAGCAGTACTTC. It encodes CASTLIYEQYF.

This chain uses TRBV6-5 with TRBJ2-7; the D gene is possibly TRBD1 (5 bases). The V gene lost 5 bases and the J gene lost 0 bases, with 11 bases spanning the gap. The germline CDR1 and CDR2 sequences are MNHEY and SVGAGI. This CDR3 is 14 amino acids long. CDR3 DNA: TGTGCCAGCAGTATCGACAGTAGCTCCTACGAGCAGTACTTC. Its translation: CASSIDSSSYEQYF.

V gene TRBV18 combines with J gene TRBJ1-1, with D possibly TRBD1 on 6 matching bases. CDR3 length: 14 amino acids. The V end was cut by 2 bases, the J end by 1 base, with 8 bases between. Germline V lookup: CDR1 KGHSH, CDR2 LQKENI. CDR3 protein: CASSPAGANTEAFF. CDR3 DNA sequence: TGTGCCAGCTCACCAGCAGGGGCGAACACTGAAGCTTTCTTT.